The 10 T cell receptor beta chains listed next were all sequenced from one sample in a study of T cells in Graves' hyperthyroidism and ophthalmopathy. The investigators amplified TCR beta CDR3 regions from RNA transcripts. During a first-round RT-PCR of the TCR CDR3, the HTBI primer set was used. TCRdb ran MiXCR on the multiplex PCR reads and lists one entry per CDR3 protein. Of approximately 520,000 distinct CDR3 sequences listed, roughly a quarter were seen once; the top ten hold 11%. Sequencing was performed on blood. These receptors all come from a woman under 40 with Graves' ophthalmopathy.

This clonotype was counted only a few times. This chain links TRBV20-1 with TRBJ1-5; TRBD1 matches at 9 bases. This CDR3 is 18 amino acids long. Germline V gene lookup returns CDR1 DFQATT and CDR2 SNEGSKA (reference sequence). Losses at the gene ends were 0 bases for V and 0 bases for J; bases not matched to a gene: 9. The CDR3 sequence: CSARDRGTGTYSNQPQHF. The CDR3 DNA sequence: TGCAGTGCTAGAGATAGGGGGACAGGGACTTATAGCAATCAGCCCCAGCATTTT.

This clonotype was seen only a few times. V is TRBV20-1 and J is TRBJ2-5, with TRBD1 matching 10 bases. This CDR3 is 15 amino acids long. Per the germline V gene, CDR1 is DFQATT and CDR2 is SNEGSKA (reference sequence). The J segment lost 1 base and the V segment lost 0 bases, leaving 2 bases of the junction unmatched. This CDR3 reads CSARDGTGVQETQYF. For the CDR3, the DNA is TGCAGTGCTAGAGACGGGACAGGGGTCCAAGAGACCCAGTACTTC.

This clonotype was observed many times. V and J are TRBV27 and TRBJ1-5, with a possible D match to TRBD1 (5 bases). The CDR3 covers 14 residues. Trimming removed 2 bases at V and 5 bases at J, with 10 bases between. The V gene's germline CDR1 is MNHEY and CDR2 SMNVEV (reference sequence). The CDR3 reads CASSLGWGDQPQHF. CDR3 sequence (DNA): TGTGCCAGCAGTTTAGGATGGGGGGATCAGCCCCAGCATTTT.

CDR3 sequence: CASSLAGIGELFF. DNA of the CDR3: TGTGCCAGCAGCTTAGCGGGGATCGGGGAGCTGTTTTTT. The genes are TRBV11-3 and TRBJ2-2, with a tentative D call TRBD2 (5 bases). The CDR3 spans 13 residues. Germline-derived CDR1 and CDR2 are SGHNT and YENEEA. V lost 1 base to trimming and J lost 7 bases, with 7 bases between them.

This clonotype was observed many times. This chain's CDR3 is CATSGKTGGRTEAFF. The DNA of the CDR3 is TGTGCCACCAGTGGCAAAACAGGGGGTCGGACTGAAGCTTTCTTT. V and J are TRBV24-1 and TRBJ1-1, with 8 bases identical to TRBD1. The CDR3 sequence is 15 residues long. Looked up from germline, CDR1 is KGHDR and CDR2 is SFDVKD. V was pared by 5 bases and J by 5 bases, with 9 bases of the junction left unmatched.

The chain carries TRBV11-2 and TRBJ2-7; 7 nucleotides match TRBD2. Germline trimming cut 5 bases from V and 6 bases from J; bases unmatched to any gene: 7. This CDR3 is 13 amino acids long. Germline CDR1 and CDR2: SGHAT and FQNNGV. CDR3 sequence reads: CASSGSSGGEQYF. DNA of the CDR3: TGTGCCAGCAGCGGGTCTAGCGGAGGCGAGCAGTACTTC.

Ten or more counts support this clonotype. The chain joins TRBV20-1 to TRBJ2-7; TRBD1 aligns across 7 bases. Looked up from germline, CDR1 is DFQATT and CDR2 is SNEGSKA (reference sequence). The length of the CDR3 is 18 residues. With V trimmed by 2 bases and J by 1 base, 17 bases remained unmatched. CDR3 loop: CSARRKTGLFSRSYEQYF. CDR3 bases: TGCAGTGCTAGACGGAAGACAGGGCTATTTTCTAGATCCTACGAGCAGTACTTC.

This chain uses TRBV3-1 with TRBJ1-1; 7 positions agree with TRBD1. CDR3 length: 14 residues. CDR1 and CDR2 (germline): LGHDT, YNNKEL (reference sequence). Trimming at V came to 7 bases and at J to 4 bases, leaving 9 bases not matched to a gene. CDR3 nucleotide sequence: TGTGCCAGCACCCAGGGGGGCGTGGGCACTGAAGCTTTCTTT. Amino acids: CASTQGGVGTEAFF.

This clonotype has ten or more counts. V is TRBV6-5 and J is TRBJ1-1, with no clear D. CDR3 length: 15 residues. V dropped 3 bases and J dropped 3 bases, with 14 bases sitting between them. In germline, CDR1 is MNHEY, CDR2 SVGAGI. CDR3 amino acids: CASSYKGLMDTEAFF. CDR3 nucleotides: TGTGCCAGCAGTTATAAAGGCCTCATGGACACTGAAGCTTTCTTT.

The V and J genes are TRBV19 and TRBJ1-2, with D possibly TRBD1 on 5 matching bases. Trimming shortened V by 4 bases and J by 4 bases, and 13 bases separated the two germline ends. The CDR3 is made up of 14 amino acids. Germline CDR1 is LNHDA and CDR2 is SQIVND (reference sequence). The CDR3 loop is CASSNLGERYGYTF. CDR3 sequence (DNA): TGTGCCAGTAGTAATCTGGGGGAACGCTATGGCTACACCTTC.